This TCR beta chain was sequenced during a study of blood T cell repertoires in COVID-19. CDR3 length: 14 amino acids. Deletions cut 3 bases from V and 0 bases from J, with 10 bases between. Germline CDR1 and CDR2: SGDLS and YYNGEE. Individuals aged roughly 18 to 95 years were recruited from 24 US areas. Two consecutive negative NP/OP PCR tests, clearance, or resolved symptoms defined Cohort 3 recovery. Original methodology: Reference gene primer amplification gave nucleated cell count estimates. Repertoires were generated with immunoSEQ multiplex PCR, while TCRdb's copy carries only in-frame clones and drops some. Clone size and the V and J calls come from that table; the DNA yielded D and trimming. The table lists 160,000 or so clones, around 87% of them singletons, with approximately 6.6% in the top ten.

Sample: PBMCs or T cells enriched from blood (not recorded which). This TCR was sampled from a woman aged 45-60 years who had recovered from COVID-19. The chain is built from TRBV9 and TRBJ2-7, with a possible D match to TRBD1 (6 bases). The CDR3 DNA reads as TGTGCCAGCAGCGGTCGACAGGACTCCTACGAGCAGTACTTC. It codes for CASSGRQDSYEQYF.